Following are 29 T cell receptor beta chains from one sample sequenced in a study of T cells in Graves' hyperthyroidism and ophthalmopathy. Using RNA transcripts as the source, TCR beta CDR3 regions were amplified. When the TCR CDR3 underwent first-round RT-PCR, the HTBI primer set was used. Using its own MiXCR run on the multiplex PCR reads, TCRdb lists one record per CDR3 protein. The sample consists of under 350,000 distinct CDR3 sequences, 21% of them appearing once. Material for sequencing was blood. Receptor source: a woman between 50 and 59 years old with Graves' hyperthyroidism.

CDR3 in amino acids: CASSLYRLSQGNTIYF. DNA of the CDR3: TGTGCCAGCAGTTTGTATCGTCTCAGTCAAGGAAACACCATATATTTT. This chain links TRBV28 with TRBJ1-3; D uncertain. V lost 3 bases and J lost 4, with 16 bases in between. The CDR3 runs 16 residues. CDR1 is MDHEN, CDR2 SYDVKM, per germline.

This clonotype was seen a handful of times. CDR3 sequence reads: CASRLRAAYEQYF. The DNA for the CDR3 is TGTGCCAGCAGGCTCAGGGCTGCCTACGAGCAGTACTTC. J is TRBJ2-7 and V is TRBV6-1; D may be TRBD1 (5 bases). V shed 6 bases and J shed 2 bases, with 11 bases lying between them. The CDR3 runs 13 residues. Germline loops: CDR1 MNHNS, CDR2 SASEGT.

This clonotype was counted ten times or more. V usage is TRBV28 and J usage is TRBJ2-7; 7 positions match TRBD1. Germline V gene data show CDR1 as MDHEN and CDR2 as SYDVKM. This CDR3 is 15 amino acids long. V was pared by 5 bases and J by 0 bases, with 7 bases of the junction left unmatched. CDR3 bases: TGTGCCAGCAGTAAATTAGACAGGGTCTCCTACGAGCAGTACTTC. It translates to CASSKLDRVSYEQYF.

This CDR3 is CASSLRTEERGLTEAFF. CDR3 DNA sequence: TGCGCCAGCAGCTTGAGAACAGAGGAAAGGGGGTTAACTGAAGCTTTCTTT. The chain has TRBV5-1 and TRBJ1-1; perhaps TRBD1 as D (6 bases). This CDR3 is 17 amino acids long. Germline-derived CDR1 and CDR2 are SGHRS and YFSETQ. V gave up 1 base and J gave up 5 bases, with 21 bases separating them.

There are a few counts of this clonotype. This chain uses TRBV11-2 with TRBJ2-2; D is unresolved. Looked up from germline, CDR1 is SGHAT and CDR2 is FQNNGV. The CDR3 consists of 16 residues. The V end was cut by 2 bases, the J end by 3 bases, with 13 bases between. The chain's CDR3 is CASSLIVREYTGELFF. Written as DNA, the CDR3 is TGTGCCAGCAGCTTAATTGTAAGGGAATACACCGGGGAGCTGTTTTTT.

This clonotype was seen repeatedly, ten times or more. The J gene is TRBJ2-7, the V gene TRBV11-3, with TRBD1 as a possible D gene (6 bases). Trimming removed 0 bases at V and 3 bases at J, with 9 bases between. The CDR3 spans 14 residues. CDR1 SGHNT and CDR2 YENEEA come from the germline V gene. CDR3 DNA: TGTGCCAGCAGCTTAGATCCGGACAGCTACGAGCAGTACTTC. Its protein is CASSLDPDSYEQYF.

At least ten counts were recorded for this clonotype. The rearrangement joins TRBV7-9 to TRBJ2-5; 12 bases map to TRBD2. This CDR3 has 18 residues. Germline CDR1 SEHNR, CDR2 FQNEAQ (reference sequence). With V trimmed by 0 bases and J by 0 bases, 5 bases remained unmatched. The CDR3 loop is CASSLATSGSVYQETQYF. The CDR3 DNA follows: TGTGCCAGCAGCTTAGCGACTAGCGGGAGCGTGTACCAAGAGACCCAGTACTTC.

This clonotype came up many times. The chain links TRBV6-1 to TRBJ1-1, with a weak D call TRBD1 (5 bases). This CDR3 region has 15 residues. V lost 2 bases and J 4 bases, leaving 14 bases between the germline ends. Germline CDR1 MNHNS, CDR2 SASEGT. The CDR3 DNA reads TGTGCCAGCAGTGAAAGAGAGGGGTTTAGCACTGAAGCTTTCTTT. Its protein product is CASSEREGFSTEAFF.

Of note for this clonotype: The junction differs from germline at one of its ends, possibly a read error. The DNA for the CDR3 is TGTGCCAGCAGTGAACAGGAGTCGAACACTGGAGCTTTCTTT. Amino acid sequence: CASSEQESNTGAFF. V gene TRBV2 combines with J gene TRBJ2-2; D remains ambiguous. The DNA end lines up better with TRBJ1-1; the J call may be wrong. The CDR3 contains 14 residues. Looked up from germline, CDR1 is SNHLY and CDR2 is FYNNEI.

Regarding this clonotype: It may be a read error: a sequence one base away is much more abundant. The chain is built from TRBV7-9 and TRBJ2-7; TRBD1 or TRBD2 may be the D gene (5 bases each). This CDR3 spans 17 amino acids. The ends were cut back, 8 bases at V and 5 bases at J, with 28 bases in the middle. Germline V gene data show CDR1 as SEHNR and CDR2 as FQNEAQ (reference sequence). This CDR3 reads CASGQGHAGTTFHEQYF. As DNA, the CDR3 is TGTGCCAGCGGCCAAGGACACGCCGGGACCACCTTCCACGAGCAGTACTTC.

This clonotype turned up a few times. The chain uses TRBV6-6 and TRBJ2-7; perhaps D is TRBD1 or TRBD2 (5 bases each). Per germline, CDR1 MNHNY and CDR2 SVGAGI (reference sequence). The CDR3 spans 15 residues. With 2 bases removed from V and 6 bases from J, the gap between germline ends came to 17 bases. CDR3 protein: CASSYEGTGPPEQYF. The CDR3 coding sequence is TGTGCCAGCAGTTACGAGGGGACGGGACCTCCCGAGCAGTACTTC.

This chain uses TRBV10-3 with TRBJ2-7; perhaps D is TRBD1 or TRBD2 (5 bases each). Trimming took off 5 bases at V and 5 bases at J, with 13 bases between the two ends. The CDR3 covers 13 residues. The germline V gene encodes CDR1 ENHRY and CDR2 SYGVKD. The CDR3 DNA is TGTGCCATCAGTCCCTCGGTGGGGGACGAGCAGTACTTC. Translating it yields CAISPSVGDEQYF.

This clonotype was seen a few times. This chain links TRBV7-3 with TRBJ2-5, with TRBD2 as a possible D gene (7 bases). Per the germline V gene, CDR1 is SGHTA and CDR2 is FQGTGA. The CDR3 spans 13 residues. The ends were cut back, 5 bases at V and 1 base at J, with 8 bases in the middle. CDR3 protein: CASSAGAQETQYF. The CDR3, as DNA: TGTGCCAGCAGCGCGGGGGCCCAAGAGACCCAGTACTTC.

The V call is TRBV28, the J call TRBJ2-7, with D possibly matching TRBD2 (6 bases). CDR1 and CDR2 from the germline V gene are MDHEN and SYDVKM. This CDR3 has 13 amino acids. V shed 6 bases and J shed 3 bases, with 12 bases lying between them. The CDR3 here is CASSRGGYYEQYF. In nucleotides, the CDR3 is TGTGCCAGCAGCCGCGGAGGGTACTACGAGCAGTACTTC.

This clonotype was recorded a few times. The chain employs TRBV9 and TRBJ2-3, with a weak D call TRBD2 (6 bases). CDR1 and CDR2 from the germline V gene are SGDLS and YYNGEE. The V end was cut by 1 base, the J end by 2 bases, with 11 bases between. This CDR3 spans 15 amino acids. The CDR3 coding sequence is TGTGCCAGCAGCGTATCCGGGGGTCACACAGATACGCAGTATTTT. This encodes CASSVSGGHTDTQYF.

J is TRBJ2-2 and V is TRBV6-1; 8 nucleotides agree with TRBD2. The CDR3 extends over 16 amino acids. V lost 10 bases to trimming and J lost 4 bases; unmatched junction nucleotides: 14. CDR1 MNHNS and CDR2 SASEGT come from the germline V gene. CDR3 amino acids: CAIPPTCGRITGELFF. The CDR3 coding sequence is TGTGCCATCCCTCCCACCTGCGGGAGGATCACCGGGGAGCTGTTTTTT.

V gene TRBV5-6 combines with J gene TRBJ2-7, with 9 positions matching TRBD2. Trimming at V came to 4 bases and at J to 6 bases, leaving 14 bases not matched to a gene. Germline V gene sequence: CDR1 SGHDT, CDR2 YYEEEE. CDR3 length: 16 amino acids. The CDR3 coding sequence is TGTGCCAGCAGCCCACGGTGGCCAGCGGGAGGACGCGAGCAGTACTTC. It specifies CASSPRWPAGGREQYF.

The table lists this clonotype with many counts. The rearrangement uses TRBV28 and TRBJ1-1, with D tentatively TRBD1 (5 bases). Germline CDR1 reads MDHEN; CDR2 reads SYDVKM. The CDR3 has 14 residues. Trimming took 3 bases from V and 3 from J, leaving 11 bases between them. CDR3 region: CASSLGTSDTEAFF. CDR3 bases: TGTGCCAGCAGTTTGGGGACGTCCGACACTGAAGCTTTCTTT. Full variable domain (outside the CDR3, taken from reference TRBV28 and TRBJ1-1): DVKVTQSSRYLVKRTGEKVFLECVQDMDHENMFWYRQDPGLGLRLIYFSYDVKMKEKGDIPEGYSVSREKKERFSLILESASTNQTSMYLCASSLGTSDTEAFFGQGTRLTVV.

This clonotype was found many times. The chain joins TRBV28 to TRBJ1-5; TRBD1 is a possible D gene (5 bases). The CDR3 spans 14 residues. Trimming pared 2 bases from V and 4 bases from J, leaving 9 bases between. Germline assignment: CDR1 MDHEN and CDR2 SYDVKM. This CDR3 is CASSLGGKNQPQHF. CDR3 coding DNA: TGTGCCAGCAGTTTAGGGGGGAAGAATCAGCCCCAGCATTTT.

Concerning this clonotype itself: A much larger clone is a single base away; this may be a read error. This chain connects TRBV6-1 to TRBJ1-2; D not certain. Germline values: CDR1 MNHNS, CDR2 SASEGT. This CDR3 region has 17 residues. V was pared by 1 base and J by 6 bases, with 21 bases between. The CDR3: CASSEGFLKYGSNGYTF. In nucleotides, the CDR3 is TGTGCCAGCAGTGAAGGGTTCTTGAAGTACGGGTCTAATGGCTACACCTTC.

The V gene is TRBV19, the J gene TRBJ1-3; possible D gene TRBD1, 6 bases. The ends were cut back, 8 bases at V and 2 bases at J, with 10 bases in the middle. The CDR3 length is 13 residues. Looked up from germline, CDR1 is LNHDA and CDR2 is SQIVND (reference sequence). DNA for the CDR3: TGTGCCAGTTCACAGGGAGCTGGAAACACCATATATTTT. Its translation is CASSQGAGNTIYF.

This clonotype has only a few counts. The V and J genes are TRBV5-8 and TRBJ2-3; D call uncertain. V was shortened by 4 bases and J by 2 bases, with 8 bases between the two germline ends. Germline V gene lookup returns CDR1 SGHTS and CDR2 YDEGEE. CDR3 length equals 13 residues. The CDR3 DNA reads TGTGCCAGCAGCCCGCTGAACACAGATACGCAGTATTTT. It codes for CASSPLNTDTQYF.

This clonotype came up many times. This chain joins TRBV12-3 or TRBV12-4 and TRBJ1-5; D is possibly TRBD1 (5 bases). The V end lost 6 bases, the J end lost 4 bases, and 25 bases lay between the germline ends. The CDR3 length is 18 residues. CDR3 bases: TGTGCCAGCAGCCCCGACAGATGGACAAATTATGATAATCAGCCCCAGCATTTT. This sequence encodes CASSPDRWTNYDNQPQHF.

The V gene is TRBV6-4, the J gene TRBJ2-3, with no clear D. Germline CDR1 MRHNA, CDR2 SNTAGT. V was pared by 4 bases and J by 0 bases, with 14 bases between. CDR3 length: 16 amino acids. The CDR3 region is CASSATPALSTDTQYF. For the CDR3, the DNA is TGTGCCAGCAGTGCCACTCCTGCGCTTAGCACAGATACGCAGTATTTT.

Ten or more counts support this clonotype. V and J are TRBV7-9 and TRBJ2-7, with D tentatively TRBD1 or TRBD2 (5 bases each). V was cut by 5 bases and J by 4 bases, with 21 bases left in between. The CDR3 extends over 16 amino acids. Germline CDR1 is SEHNR and CDR2 is FQNEAQ (reference sequence). The CDR3 DNA follows: TGTGCCAGCAGCCTTAGTTTGGGACCAGCCCGGTACGAGCAGTACTTC. Translation: CASSLSLGPARYEQYF.

This clonotype was observed a handful of times. This chain uses TRBV3-1 with TRBJ1-1; D remains ambiguous. The CDR3 sequence is 14 residues long. Trimming left V 4 bases short and J 3 bases short, with 12 bases between. The germline CDR1 and CDR2 sequences are LGHDT and YNNKEL (reference sequence). For the CDR3, the DNA is TGTGCCAGCAGCCTCGGACCTATGGACACTGAAGCTTTCTTT. It is translated as CASSLGPMDTEAFF. Drawing the rest from reference TRBV3-1 and TRBJ1-1, the complete variable domain is DTAVSQTPKYLVTQMGNDKSIKCEQNLGHDTMYWYKQDSKKFLKIMFSYNNKELIINETVPNRFSPKSPDKAHLNLHINSLELGDSAVYFCASSLGPMDTEAFFGQGTRLTVV.

Ten or more counts support this clonotype. The rearrangement links TRBV20-1 to TRBJ2-5; D is unclear. The germline V gene has CDR1 DFQATT and CDR2 SNEGSKA (reference sequence). V was pared by 0 bases and J by 5 bases, with 10 bases between. CDR3 size: 13 residues. The CDR3 DNA reads as TGCAGTGCTAGAGAAACATCCGGGGAGACCCAGTACTTC. The encoded protein is CSARETSGETQYF.

This clonotype was picked up many times. The chain combines TRBV20-1 with TRBJ2-3; 7 positions agree with TRBD2. Unmatched junction bases numbered 12, after V lost 4 bases and J lost 5 bases. From germline, CDR1 is DFQATT and CDR2 SNEGSKA (reference sequence). The CDR3 is made up of 15 amino acids. The CDR3 loop is CSAILPAGYRDTQYF. The CDR3 nucleotides read TGCAGTGCTATTCTTCCAGCGGGGTATAGAGATACGCAGTATTTT.

This clonotype showed up just a few times. The V and J genes are TRBV5-1 and TRBJ1-6; TRBD1 matches 8 bases. Germline CDR1 reads SGHRS; CDR2 reads YFSETQ. The CDR3 extends over 15 amino acids. After removal of 0 bases from V and 8 bases from J, the junction contained 4 bases not matched to a gene. The CDR3 bases are TGCGCCAGCAGCTTGGGTGGACAGGGTTATTCACCCCTCCACTTT. Translation gives CASSLGGQGYSPLHF.